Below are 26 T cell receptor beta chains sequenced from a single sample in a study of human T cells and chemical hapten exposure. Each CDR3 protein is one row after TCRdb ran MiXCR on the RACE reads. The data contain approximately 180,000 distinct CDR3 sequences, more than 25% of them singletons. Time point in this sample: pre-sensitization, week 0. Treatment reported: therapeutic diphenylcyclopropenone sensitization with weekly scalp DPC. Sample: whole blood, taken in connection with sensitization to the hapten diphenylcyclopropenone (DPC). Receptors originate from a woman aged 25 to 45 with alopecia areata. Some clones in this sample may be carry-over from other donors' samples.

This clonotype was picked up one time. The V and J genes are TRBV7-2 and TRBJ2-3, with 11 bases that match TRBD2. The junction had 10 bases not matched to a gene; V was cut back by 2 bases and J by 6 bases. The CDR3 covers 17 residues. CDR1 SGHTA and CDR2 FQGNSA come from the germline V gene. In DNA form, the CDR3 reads TGTGCCAGCAGCTTAAACCTTATAGCGGGGGGGCAGGATACGCAGTATTTT. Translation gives CASSLNLIAGGQDTQYF.

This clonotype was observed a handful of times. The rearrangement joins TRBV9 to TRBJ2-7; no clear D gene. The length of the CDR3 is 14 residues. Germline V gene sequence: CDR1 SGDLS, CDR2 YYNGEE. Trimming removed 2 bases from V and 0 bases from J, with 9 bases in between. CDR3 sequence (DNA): TGTGCCAGCAGCGTCTCCAGGAGCTCCTACGAGCAGTACTTC. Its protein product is CASSVSRSSYEQYF.

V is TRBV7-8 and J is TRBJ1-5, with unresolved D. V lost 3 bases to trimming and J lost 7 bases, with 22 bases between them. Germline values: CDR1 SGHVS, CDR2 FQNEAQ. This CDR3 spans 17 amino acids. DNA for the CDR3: TGTGCCAGCAGCTTTTGGCGTTTCCCCCAAGGTTTACAGCCCCAGCATTTT. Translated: CASSFWRFPQGLQPQHF.

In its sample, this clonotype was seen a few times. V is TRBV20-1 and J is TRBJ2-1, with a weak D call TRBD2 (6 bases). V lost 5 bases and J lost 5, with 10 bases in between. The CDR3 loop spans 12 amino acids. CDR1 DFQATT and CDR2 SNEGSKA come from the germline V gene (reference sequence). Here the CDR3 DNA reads TGCAGTGCTCGGACTATTAACAATGAGCAGTTCTTC. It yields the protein CSARTINNEQFF.

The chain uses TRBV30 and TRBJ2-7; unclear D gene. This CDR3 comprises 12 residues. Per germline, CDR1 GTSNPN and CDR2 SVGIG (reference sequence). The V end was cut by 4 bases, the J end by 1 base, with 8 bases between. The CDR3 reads CAWMALSYEQYF. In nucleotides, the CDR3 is TGTGCCTGGATGGCCCTTTCCTACGAGCAGTACTTC.

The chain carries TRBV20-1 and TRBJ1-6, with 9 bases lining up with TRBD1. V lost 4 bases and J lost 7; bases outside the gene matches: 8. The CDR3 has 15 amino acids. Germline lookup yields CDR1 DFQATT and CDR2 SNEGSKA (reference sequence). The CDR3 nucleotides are TGCAGTGCTAACTCGTTTGGGACAGGGAATTCACCCCTCCACTTT. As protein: CSANSFGTGNSPLHF.

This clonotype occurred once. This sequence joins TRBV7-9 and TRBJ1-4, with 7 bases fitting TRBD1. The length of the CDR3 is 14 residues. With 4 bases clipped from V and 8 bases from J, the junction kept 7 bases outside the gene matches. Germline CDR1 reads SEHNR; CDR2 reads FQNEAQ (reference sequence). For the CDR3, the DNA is TGTGCCAGCAGCTCCCGGGACAGTGGAGAAAAACTGTTTTTT. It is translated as CASSSRDSGEKLFF.

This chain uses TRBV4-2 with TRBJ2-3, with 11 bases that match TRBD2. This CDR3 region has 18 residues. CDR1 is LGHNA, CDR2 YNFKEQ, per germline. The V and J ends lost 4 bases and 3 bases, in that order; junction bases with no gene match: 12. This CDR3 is CASSRTGASGRLTDTQYF. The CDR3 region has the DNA TGTGCCAGCAGCCGAACGGGGGCTAGCGGGAGGTTGACAGATACGCAGTATTTT.

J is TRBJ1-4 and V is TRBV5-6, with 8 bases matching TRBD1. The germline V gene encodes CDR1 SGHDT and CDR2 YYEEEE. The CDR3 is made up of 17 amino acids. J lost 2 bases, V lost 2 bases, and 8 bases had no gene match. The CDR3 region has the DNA TGTGCCAGCAGCTTTGGTACAGGGGGTGGGACTAATGAAAAACTGTTTTTT. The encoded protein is CASSFGTGGGTNEKLFF.

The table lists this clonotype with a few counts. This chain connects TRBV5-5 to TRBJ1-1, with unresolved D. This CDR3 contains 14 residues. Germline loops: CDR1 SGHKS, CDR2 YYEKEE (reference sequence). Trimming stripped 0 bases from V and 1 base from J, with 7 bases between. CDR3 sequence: CASSLVAGNTEAFF. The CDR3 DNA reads TGTGCCAGCAGCTTGGTTGCAGGGAACACTGAAGCTTTCTTT.

The CDR3 bases are TGTGCCAGCAGCCAAGAAGACCAGGGGGCGCAGCCCCAGCATTTT. Protein product: CASSQEDQGAQPQHF. This chain uses TRBV4-2 with TRBJ1-5, with TRBD1 matching 8 bases. The CDR3 has 15 residues. V dropped 0 bases and J dropped 7; count of bases not matched to a gene: 5. From germline, CDR1 is LGHNA and CDR2 YNFKEQ.

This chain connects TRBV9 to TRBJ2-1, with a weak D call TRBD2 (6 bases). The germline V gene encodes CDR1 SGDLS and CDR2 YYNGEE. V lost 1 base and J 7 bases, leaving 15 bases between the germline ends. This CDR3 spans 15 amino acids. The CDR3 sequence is CASSVLSSVGNEQFF. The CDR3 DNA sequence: TGTGCCAGCAGCGTACTCTCTAGCGTTGGAAATGAGCAGTTCTTC.

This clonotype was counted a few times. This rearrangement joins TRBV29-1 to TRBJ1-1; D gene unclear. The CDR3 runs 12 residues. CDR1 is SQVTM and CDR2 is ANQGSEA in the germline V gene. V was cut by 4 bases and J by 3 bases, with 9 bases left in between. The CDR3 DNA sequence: TGCAGCGTTGCGCAGGTGGACACTGAAGCTTTCTTT. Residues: CSVAQVDTEAFF.

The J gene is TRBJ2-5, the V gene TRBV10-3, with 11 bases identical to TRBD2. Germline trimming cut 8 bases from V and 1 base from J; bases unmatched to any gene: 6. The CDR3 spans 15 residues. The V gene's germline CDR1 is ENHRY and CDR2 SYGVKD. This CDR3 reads CAIGTSGGLQETQYF. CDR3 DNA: TGTGCCATCGGCACTAGCGGGGGTCTCCAAGAGACCCAGTACTTC.

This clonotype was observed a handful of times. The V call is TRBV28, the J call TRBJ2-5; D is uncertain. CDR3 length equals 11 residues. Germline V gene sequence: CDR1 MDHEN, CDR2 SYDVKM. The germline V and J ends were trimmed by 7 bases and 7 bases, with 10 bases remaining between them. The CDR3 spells CASMADGTQYF. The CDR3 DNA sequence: TGTGCCAGCATGGCGGATGGGACCCAGTACTTC.

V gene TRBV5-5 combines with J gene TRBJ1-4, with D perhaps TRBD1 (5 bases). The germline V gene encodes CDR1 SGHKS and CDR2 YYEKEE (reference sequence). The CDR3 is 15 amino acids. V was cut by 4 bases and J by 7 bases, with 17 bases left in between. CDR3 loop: CASSPSPGRGEKLFF. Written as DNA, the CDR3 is TGTGCCAGCAGCCCTAGTCCGGGACGGGGTGAAAAACTGTTTTTT. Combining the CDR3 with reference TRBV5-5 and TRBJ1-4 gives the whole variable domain DAGVTQSPTHLIKTRGQQVTLRCSPISGHKSVSWYQQVLGQGPQFIFQYYEKEERGRGNFPDRFSARQFPNYSSELNVNALLLGDSALYLCASSPSPGRGEKLFFGSGTQLSVL.

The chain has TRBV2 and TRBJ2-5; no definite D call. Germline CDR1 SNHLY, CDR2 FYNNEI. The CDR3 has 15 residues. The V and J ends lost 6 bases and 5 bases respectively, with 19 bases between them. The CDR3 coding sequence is TGTGCCAGCAGGAGAGTCGGTGTCTTTACGGAGACCCAGTACTTC. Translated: CASRRVGVFTETQYF.

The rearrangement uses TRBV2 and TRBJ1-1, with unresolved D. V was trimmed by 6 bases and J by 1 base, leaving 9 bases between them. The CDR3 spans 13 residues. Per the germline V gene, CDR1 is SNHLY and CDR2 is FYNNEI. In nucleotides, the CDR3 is TGTGCCAGCAGCGAATTGCAGAACACTGAAGCTTTCTTT. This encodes CASSELQNTEAFF.

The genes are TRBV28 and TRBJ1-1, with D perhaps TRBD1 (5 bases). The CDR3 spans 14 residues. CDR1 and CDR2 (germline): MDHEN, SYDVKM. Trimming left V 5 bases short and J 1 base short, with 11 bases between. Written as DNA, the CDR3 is TGTGCCAGCAGTACGCTGGGGGGGAACACTGAAGCTTTCTTT. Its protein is CASSTLGGNTEAFF.

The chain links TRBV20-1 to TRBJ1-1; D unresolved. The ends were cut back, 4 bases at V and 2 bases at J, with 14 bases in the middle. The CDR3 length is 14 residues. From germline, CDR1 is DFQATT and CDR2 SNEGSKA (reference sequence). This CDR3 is CSATGLRANTEAFF. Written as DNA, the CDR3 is TGCAGTGCTACCGGCCTCCGGGCTAACACTGAAGCTTTCTTT.

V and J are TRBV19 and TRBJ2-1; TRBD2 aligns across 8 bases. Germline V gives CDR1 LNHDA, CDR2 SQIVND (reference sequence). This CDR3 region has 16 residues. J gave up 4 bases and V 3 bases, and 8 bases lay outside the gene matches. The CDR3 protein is CASSMSGRIPYNEQFF. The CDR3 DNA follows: TGTGCCAGTAGTATGAGCGGGAGAATCCCTTACAATGAGCAGTTCTTC.

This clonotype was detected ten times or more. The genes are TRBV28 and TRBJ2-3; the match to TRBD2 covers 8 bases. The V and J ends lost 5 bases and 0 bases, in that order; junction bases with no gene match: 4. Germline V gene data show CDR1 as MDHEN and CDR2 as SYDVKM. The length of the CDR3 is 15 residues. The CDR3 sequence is CASSTVAGSTDTQYF. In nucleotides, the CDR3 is TGTGCCAGCAGTACCGTAGCGGGGAGCACAGATACGCAGTATTTT. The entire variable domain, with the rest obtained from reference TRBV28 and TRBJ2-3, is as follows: DVKVTQSSRYLVKRTGEKVFLECVQDMDHENMFWYRQDPGLGLRLIYFSYDVKMKEKGDIPEGYSVSREKKERFSLILESASTNQTSMYLCASSTVAGSTDTQYFGPGTRLTVL.

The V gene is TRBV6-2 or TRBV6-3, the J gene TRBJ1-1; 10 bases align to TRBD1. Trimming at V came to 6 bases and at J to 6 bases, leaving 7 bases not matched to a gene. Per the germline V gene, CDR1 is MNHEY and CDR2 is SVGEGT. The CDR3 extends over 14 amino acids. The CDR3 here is CASRRAGQGAEAFF. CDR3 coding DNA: TGTGCCAGCAGACGAGCTGGACAGGGGGCTGAAGCTTTCTTT.

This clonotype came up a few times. The CDR3 sequence is CASRLFGTEAFF. The DNA of the CDR3 is TGTGCCAGCAGGCTGTTTGGCACTGAAGCTTTCTTT. The chain uses TRBV28 and TRBJ1-1, with D unresolved. The CDR3 is 12 residues long. CDR1 and CDR2 from the germline V gene are MDHEN and SYDVKM. Between the trimmed V and J ends, which lost 6 bases and 4 bases, there was a span of 9 bases.

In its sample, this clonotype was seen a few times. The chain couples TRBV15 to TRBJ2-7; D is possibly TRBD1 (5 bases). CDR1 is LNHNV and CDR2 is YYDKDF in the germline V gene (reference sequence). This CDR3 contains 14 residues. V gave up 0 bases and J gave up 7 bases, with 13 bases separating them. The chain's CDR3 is CATSREGEGREQYF. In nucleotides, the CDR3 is TGTGCCACCAGCAGAGAAGGGGAAGGGCGGGAGCAGTACTTC.

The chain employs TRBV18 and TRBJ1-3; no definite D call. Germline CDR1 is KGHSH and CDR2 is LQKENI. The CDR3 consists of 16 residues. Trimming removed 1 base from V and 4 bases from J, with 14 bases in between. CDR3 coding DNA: TGTGCCAGCTCACCACTCCAGTCCGAGGCGGGAAACACCATATATTTT. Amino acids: CASSPLQSEAGNTIYF.